This entry features one T cell receptor (beta chain) sequence. Its target is unknown. Both 60 Vbeta primers and 13 Jbeta primers went into the PCR. Authors' methods: An analysis performed later counted about 80 million unique TCR beta chains (roughly 11 million of them shared). Repertoires were generated with immunoSEQ multiplex PCR, while TCRdb's copy carries only in-frame clones and drops some. That table supplies the V and J calls and clone size; D and trimming were determined from the DNA. The data show 100,000 to 130,000 clones, 73% seen once. This CDR3 has 12 residues. The germline CDR1 and CDR2 sequences are SGHTA and FQGNSA. V was shortened by 2 bases and J by 2 bases, with 4 bases between the two germline ends. The sample is drawn from a study of cytomegalovirus exposure and HLA in healthy donors. The wider study: Unique TCRs from HLA-typed donors, roughly 89 million of them, were held in an early data release. Points from the study as a whole: As was reported, the HLA-A and HLA-B alleles of most subjects were accurately predicted from TCR beta sequences.

This TCR was sampled from a man aged 30 to 45 in good health and CMV-seronegative. Sequenced material: PBMCs. This chain links TRBV7-2 with TRBJ2-7; D remains ambiguous. The CDR3 is CASSLNTYEQYF. CDR3 sequence (DNA): TGTGCCAGCAGCTTAAACACCTACGAGCAGTACTTC.